Listed here is a single T cell receptor beta chain. Using immunoSEQ multiplex PCR, the repertoire was profiled, and TCRdb retains in-frame clones only, with some absent. Of 150,000 or so clones listed, 88% are singletons. This specimen belongs to a study of T cell responses to AZD1222 COVID-19 vaccine. The CDR3 has 14 amino acids. V lost 1 base and J lost 0, with 4 bases in between. The germline gives CDR1 SGHDT, CDR2 YYEEEE. This rearrangement joins TRBV5-6 to TRBJ2-2; D is unresolved. Sequenced material: peripheral blood, taken on day 0 of MenACWY control vaccination. The sequence was collected from an adult in good health. The CDR3 coding sequence is TGTGCCAGCAGCTTGATCTCGAACACCGGGGAGCTGTTTTTT. Amino acid sequence: CASSLISNTGELFF.